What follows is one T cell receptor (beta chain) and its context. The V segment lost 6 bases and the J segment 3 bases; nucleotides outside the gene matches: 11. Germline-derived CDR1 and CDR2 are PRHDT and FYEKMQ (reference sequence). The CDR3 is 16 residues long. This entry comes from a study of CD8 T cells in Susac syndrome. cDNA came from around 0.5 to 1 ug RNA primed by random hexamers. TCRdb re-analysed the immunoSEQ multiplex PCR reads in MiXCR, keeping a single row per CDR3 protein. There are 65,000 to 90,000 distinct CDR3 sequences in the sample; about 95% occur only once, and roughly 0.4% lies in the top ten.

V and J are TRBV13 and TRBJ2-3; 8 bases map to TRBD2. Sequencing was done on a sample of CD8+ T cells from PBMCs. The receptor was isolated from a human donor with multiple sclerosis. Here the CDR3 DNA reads TGTGCCAGCAGGCATACCGGGACTAGGGGGACAGATACGCAGTATTTT. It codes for CASRHTGTRGTDTQYF. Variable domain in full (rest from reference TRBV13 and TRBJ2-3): AAGVIQSPRHLIKEKRETATLKCYPIPRHDTVYWYQQGPGQDPQFLISFYEKMQSDKGSIPDRFSAQQFSDYHSELNMSSLELGDSALYFCASRHTGTRGTDTQYFGPGTRLTVL.